This T cell receptor (beta chain) was obtained from a study of blood T cell repertoires in COVID-19. In the study overall: Researchers got acute and convalescent COVID-19 samples from the United States, Italy and Spain.

The J segment lost 10 bases and the V segment lost 4 bases, leaving 10 bases of the junction unmatched. Per germline, CDR1 KGHSH and CDR2 LQKENI. The CDR3 has 15 residues. Authors' processing steps: From reference gene primer amplification, estimates of nucleated cell counts were derived. Method: immunoSEQ multiplex PCR; TCRdb's copy keeps in-frame clones and lacks some. That table gives V, J and clone size, and the DNA gave D and trimming. The sample holds roughly 260,000 clones; more than 70% are singletons and the top ten take 2% to 2.5%. Material: peripheral blood. The sequence came from a woman between 50 and 59 years old with acute or convalescent COVID-19. J is TRBJ1-6 and V is TRBV18; 7 bases fit TRBD1. This CDR3 is CASSRPQGEYSPLHF. The CDR3 nucleotides read TGTGCCAGCTCACGACCTCAGGGGGAGTACTCACCCCTCCACTTT. The full variable domain, in which reference TRBV18 and TRBJ1-6 provide the parts outside the CDR3, is NAGVMQNPRHLVRRRGQEARLRCSPMKGHSHVYWYRQLPEEGLKFMVYLQKENIIDESGMPKERFSAEFPKEGPSILRIQQVVRGDSAAYFCASSRPQGEYSPLHFGNGTRLTVT.